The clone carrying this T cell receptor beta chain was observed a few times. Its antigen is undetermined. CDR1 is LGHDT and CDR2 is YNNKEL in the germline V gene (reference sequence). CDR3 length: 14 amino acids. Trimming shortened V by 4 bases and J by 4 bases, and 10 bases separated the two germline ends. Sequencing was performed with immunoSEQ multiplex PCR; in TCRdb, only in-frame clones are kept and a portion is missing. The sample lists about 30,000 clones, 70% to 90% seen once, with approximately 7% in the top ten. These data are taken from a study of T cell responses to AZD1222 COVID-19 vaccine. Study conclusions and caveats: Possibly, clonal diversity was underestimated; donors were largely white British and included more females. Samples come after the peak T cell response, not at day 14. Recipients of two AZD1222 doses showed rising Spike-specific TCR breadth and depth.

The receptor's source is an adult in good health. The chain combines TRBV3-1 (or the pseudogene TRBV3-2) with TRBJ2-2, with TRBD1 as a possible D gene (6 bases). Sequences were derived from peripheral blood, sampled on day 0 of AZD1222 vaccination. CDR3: CASSLTTGTGELFF. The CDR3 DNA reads TGTGCCAGCAGCCTCACGACAGGCACCGGGGAGCTGTTTTTT.